This T cell receptor beta chain was found in a study of Ad26.COV2.S vaccination and SARS-CoV-2 variants. In the study overall: Donor had been placed in the Ad26.COV2.S arm of the COV1001 trial. Ad26.COV2.S shots went into the muscle once or twice, 56 days apart.

Clones were sequenced by immunoSEQ multiplex PCR, and TCRdb holds only the in-frame ones, with some missing. The sample holds roughly 350,000 clones; around 87% are singletons and the top ten take roughly 3.1%. The CDR3 extends over 13 amino acids. Trimming stripped 6 bases from V and 4 bases from J, with 10 bases between. The treatment was: over 15 received Ad26.COV2.S at low or high dose, single or two shots; about 5 received placebo; per-sample allocation not given. Collection of samples fell on day 63 after the first vaccine or placebo injection. Spike of the Wuhan-strain SARS-CoV-2 was expressed by an Ad26 vector, which formed the vaccine.

This clonotype originated in a person between 18 and 65 years old who received the Ad26.COV2.S COVID-19 vaccine or a placebo. The chain combines TRBV12-3 or TRBV12-4 with TRBJ1-5, with D tentatively TRBD1 (6 bases). The sample in question was peripheral blood, obtained in a trial of Ad26.COV2.S vaccine versus placebo. In DNA form, the CDR3 reads TGTGCCAGCAGCTCGAGGGGGAATCAGCCCCAGCATTTT. Its protein is CASSSRGNQPQHF.